This TCR beta chain is drawn from a study of T cell responses to AZD1222 COVID-19 vaccine. This clone was observed a single time. The antigen is unknown. Some clones are missing from TCRdb's copy, which holds only in-frame ones; the method was immunoSEQ multiplex PCR. The sample includes 80,000 to 100,000 clones, approximately 89% of them seen just once. This CDR3 comprises 20 residues. Germline V gene data show CDR1 as ENHRY and CDR2 as SYGVKD. The V and J ends lost 5 bases and 0 bases, in that order; junction bases with no gene match: 19. Findings and limits, study-wide: All repertoire sampling was performed exclusively after the peak T cell response. Targeting of unmutated variant regions was reportedly seen in nearly half of spike-specific TCRs. An increase in Spike-specific TCR breadth and depth was observed after two AZD1222 doses.

This chain connects TRBV10-3 to TRBJ2-1, with 7 bases that match TRBD2. This sequence originates from an adult in good health. Sequenced here: peripheral blood, sampled on day 0 of MenACWY control vaccination. The DNA for the CDR3 is TGTGCCATCAGTCCCGAACATGGGGTAGCGGGCCTAAGCTCCTACAATGAGCAGTTCTTC. This sequence encodes CAISPEHGVAGLSSYNEQFF.